The 27 T cell receptor beta chains below were found in one sample sequenced in a study of identical twins. TCRdb passed the 5' RACE reads through MiXCR, listing each CDR3 protein once. The sample has 270,000 or so distinct CDR3 sequences, roughly 8.7% seen once. The same sample was also used in a study of yellow fever vaccine responses in identical twins.

The specimen sequenced was CD8+ T cells sorted from blood. These receptors originate from a woman aged 18-29 years in good health.

This sequence joins TRBV5-1 and TRBJ2-2, with TRBD1 identical over 12 bases. Germline V gene sequence: CDR1 SGHRS, CDR2 YFSETQ. V was pared by 3 bases and J by 1 base, with 4 bases of the junction left unmatched. CDR3 length equals 17 residues. Here the CDR3 DNA reads TGCGCCAGCAGCTGGGGACAGGGGGCGGTGAACACCGGGGAGCTGTTTTTT. Translated, it gives CASSWGQGAVNTGELFF.

The chain recombines TRBV20-1 with TRBJ2-7, with D hard to call. This CDR3 has 11 amino acids. V gave up 3 bases and J gave up 2 bases, with 5 bases separating them. Germline V gene data show CDR1 as DFQATT and CDR2 as SNEGSKA (reference sequence). CDR3 coding DNA: TGCAGTGCTAGCGACCCCTACGAGCAGTACTTC. As protein: CSASDPYEQYF.

A few counts support this clonotype. V gene TRBV6-2 or TRBV6-3 combines with J gene TRBJ1-5; the D is unclear. The V gene's germline CDR1 is MNHEY and CDR2 SVGEGT. V was trimmed by 3 bases and J by 8 bases, leaving 14 bases between them. This CDR3 comprises 14 residues. As DNA, the CDR3 is TGTGCCAGCAGTTATGGCGCGGAAGCTAAGCCCCAGCATTTT. Translated, it gives CASSYGAEAKPQHF.

Ten or more counts support this clonotype. This chain links TRBV29-1 with TRBJ1-1, with TRBD1 matching 9 bases. The CDR3 spans 14 residues. V trimming: 3 bases; J trimming: 4 bases; junction bases outside the gene matches: 6. Germline V gives CDR1 SQVTM, CDR2 ANQGSEA. CDR3 sequence reads: CSVEPGQGFTEAFF. CDR3 DNA: TGCAGCGTTGAGCCGGGACAGGGTTTCACTGAAGCTTTCTTT.

This clonotype was seen at least ten times. V is TRBV5-1 and J is TRBJ2-1; TRBD2 matches 7 bases. Trimming removed 0 bases from V and 9 bases from J; junction bases left unmatched: 12. The CDR3 covers 16 residues. Looked up from germline, CDR1 is SGHRS and CDR2 is YFSETQ. CDR3 amino acids: CASSLGPGSSGGEQFF. As DNA, the CDR3 is TGCGCCAGCAGCTTGGGCCCAGGTTCTTCGGGAGGTGAGCAGTTCTTC.

The table lists this clonotype with many counts. This sequence joins TRBV6-5 and TRBJ2-2; TRBD2 matches at 8 bases. Germline V gene lookup returns CDR1 MNHEY and CDR2 SVGAGI. This CDR3 spans 16 amino acids. Germline trimming cut 2 bases from V and 7 bases from J; bases unmatched to any gene: 9. The CDR3 sequence: CASSYLAGPSVGELFF. The CDR3 nucleotides are TGTGCCAGCAGTTACCTAGCGGGCCCCTCTGTCGGGGAGCTGTTTTTT.

This clonotype was seen more than once but under ten times. The chain is built from TRBV7-9 and TRBJ2-1, with 10 positions matching TRBD2. The junction had 14 bases not matched to a gene; V was cut back by 5 bases and J by 7 bases. The CDR3 runs to 17 residues. Germline lookup yields CDR1 SEHNR and CDR2 FQNEAQ (reference sequence). This CDR3 is CASSRPLSGGVGNEQFF. DNA for the CDR3: TGTGCCAGCAGCCGCCCGTTGAGCGGGGGGGTCGGGAATGAGCAGTTCTTC.

This clonotype has a count of ten or more. The chain combines TRBV28 with TRBJ2-1, with TRBD2 matching 9 bases. CDR1 and CDR2 from the germline V gene are MDHEN and SYDVKM. The CDR3 sequence is 18 residues long. J gave up 5 bases and V 6 bases, and 17 bases lay outside the gene matches. This CDR3 reads CASSWRDGASGTNNEQFF. Written as DNA, the CDR3 is TGTGCCAGCAGCTGGAGGGATGGGGCTAGCGGGACCAACAATGAGCAGTTCTTC.

Many counts were recorded for this clonotype. V and J are TRBV29-1 and TRBJ2-1, with TRBD1 as a possible D gene (6 bases). V shed 6 bases and J shed 0 bases, with 9 bases lying between them. Germline V gene sequence: CDR1 SQVTM, CDR2 ANQGSEA. This CDR3 contains 13 residues. CDR3 protein: CSVVRGSYNEQFF. Written as DNA, the CDR3 is TGCAGCGTGGTCAGGGGCTCCTACAATGAGCAGTTCTTC.

This clonotype was seen ten or more times. The chain is built from TRBV28 and TRBJ2-7; tentative D call: TRBD1 (6 bases). The germline gives CDR1 MDHEN, CDR2 SYDVKM. This CDR3 region has 15 residues. Trimming cost V 3 bases and J 2 bases, with 14 bases left between them. CDR3 region: CASSFHDRRPYEQYF. Here the CDR3 DNA reads TGTGCCAGCAGTTTTCACGACAGGAGGCCCTACGAGCAGTACTTC.

There are many counts of this clonotype. The rearrangement links TRBV4-3 to TRBJ2-2; the D call may be TRBD1 or TRBD2 (5 bases each). The CDR3 sequence is 19 residues long. Trimming shortened V by 0 bases and J by 0 bases, and 17 bases separated the two germline ends. The germline gives CDR1 LGHNA, CDR2 YSLEER. The CDR3 spells CASSQDRAGRSANTGELFF. Written as DNA, the CDR3 is TGCGCCAGCAGCCAAGATAGGGCAGGGAGATCGGCGAACACCGGGGAGCTGTTTTTT.

The CDR3 nucleotides read TGTGCCAGCAGTTCAGACAGGAGCACAGATACGCAGTATTTT. Encoded protein: CASSSDRSTDTQYF. The V call is TRBV27, the J call TRBJ2-3; TRBD1 is a possible D gene (6 bases). Germline CDR1 and CDR2: MNHEY and SMNVEV (reference sequence). CDR3 length: 14 residues. V lost 4 bases, J lost 0 bases, and 8 bases lay in between.

This clonotype showed up many times. V and J are TRBV4-3 and TRBJ2-7; 7 nucleotides align to TRBD1. Trimming cost V 3 bases and J 1 base; bases outside gene matches: 6. This CDR3 contains 15 residues. Per the germline V gene, CDR1 is LGHNA and CDR2 is YSLEER. The CDR3 sequence is CASSHVAGGSYEQYF. Written as DNA, the CDR3 is TGCGCCAGCAGCCATGTTGCAGGGGGATCCTACGAGCAGTACTTC.

This clonotype was seen repeatedly, ten times or more. The chain couples TRBV3-1 to TRBJ1-5, with TRBD1 identical over 7 bases. The V and J ends lost 4 bases and 2 bases, in that order; junction bases with no gene match: 8. The CDR3 loop spans 16 amino acids. The germline V gene encodes CDR1 LGHDT and CDR2 YNNKEL (reference sequence). In DNA form, the CDR3 reads TGTGCCAGCAGCCCAGGGGGGACTCAGGGCAATCAGCCCCAGCATTTT. This sequence encodes CASSPGGTQGNQPQHF.

This clonotype was seen ten or more times. The chain carries TRBV20-1 and TRBJ1-5, with TRBD1 as a possible D gene (5 bases). The CDR3 has 17 residues. Germline CDR1 reads DFQATT; CDR2 reads SNEGSKA (reference sequence). V was pared by 0 bases and J by 6 bases, with 21 bases between. For the CDR3, the DNA is TGCAGTGCTAGAGATCTCAGGATAGGGGAGGGCAGTCAGCCCCAGCATTTT. This encodes CSARDLRIGEGSQPQHF.

At least ten counts were recorded for this clonotype. The chain combines TRBV7-9 with TRBJ2-7; a possible D gene is TRBD2 (5 bases). With 3 bases removed from V and 12 bases from J, the gap between germline ends came to 12 bases. CDR1 SEHNR and CDR2 FQNEAQ come from the germline V gene (reference sequence). The CDR3 consists of 11 residues. The CDR3 loop reads CASSFEGLLYF. The CDR3 coding sequence is TGTGCCAGCAGCTTCGAGGGATTGTTGTACTTC.

This clonotype was seen only a few times. The CDR3 bases are TGTGCCAGCAGTTTCTCGGCGGGATTGGAGCAGTACTTC. This codes for CASSFSAGLEQYF. The chain is built from TRBV27 and TRBJ2-7; possibly TRBD2 for D (6 bases). There are 13 residues in the CDR3. V lost 3 bases to trimming and J lost 7 bases, with 13 bases between them. Germline CDR1 reads MNHEY; CDR2 reads SMNVEV (reference sequence).

This clonotype was recorded a few times. The rearrangement uses TRBV20-1 and TRBJ2-1; TRBD1 matches 8 bases. Germline V gene data show CDR1 as DFQATT and CDR2 as SNEGSKA (reference sequence). This CDR3 is built from 14 residues. Trimming took 3 bases from V and 3 from J; bases not matched to a gene: 4. CDR3 loop: CSAREDRDYNEQFF. CDR3 nucleotide sequence: TGCAGTGCTAGGGAGGACAGGGACTACAATGAGCAGTTCTTC.

This clonotype has more than one count but fewer than ten. The genes are TRBV20-1 and TRBJ2-7; TRBD1 aligns across 8 bases. In germline, CDR1 is DFQATT, CDR2 SNEGSKA (reference sequence). Trimming removed 0 bases from V and 4 bases from J; junction bases left unmatched: 8. The CDR3 has 15 amino acids. The CDR3 is CSARDPQGAWYEQYF. CDR3 sequence (DNA): TGCAGTGCTAGAGATCCGCAGGGGGCTTGGTACGAGCAGTACTTC.

This clonotype was detected only a few times. The chain combines TRBV28 with TRBJ2-7; perhaps TRBD2 as D (6 bases). CDR1 MDHEN and CDR2 SYDVKM come from the germline V gene. Trimming cost V 9 bases and J 3 bases, with 18 bases left between them. The CDR3 spans 14 residues. The DNA for the CDR3 is TGTGCCAGTCTTGCCGGGACTGGGGACTACGAGCAGTACTTC. It yields the protein CASLAGTGDYEQYF.

In this sample, this clonotype turned up many times. The V call is TRBV29-1, the J call TRBJ1-1; D is unclear. Trimming pared 6 bases from V and 4 bases from J, leaving 15 bases between. CDR3 length: 13 residues. The germline CDR1 and CDR2 sequences are SQVTM and ANQGSEA. The CDR3 bases are TGCAGCGTCGAAACGGACCGGGCCACTGAAGCTTTCTTT. It encodes CSVETDRATEAFF.

The chain joins TRBV15 to TRBJ2-4; possible D gene TRBD1, 5 bases. In germline, CDR1 is LNHNV, CDR2 YYDKDF (reference sequence). Trimming removed 5 bases from V and 2 bases from J, with 13 bases in between. CDR3 length: 15 amino acids. DNA for the CDR3: TGTGCCACCAGCGAACCAGGGATCCCCAAAAACATTCAGTACTTC. Translating it yields CATSEPGIPKNIQYF.

The table lists this clonotype with many counts. This chain joins TRBV12-3 or TRBV12-4 and TRBJ2-3; D unclear. There are 15 residues in the CDR3. Deletions cut 6 bases from V and 1 base from J, with 14 bases between. The CDR3 bases are TGTGCCAGCAGCTATCGGCCGGGTGGCACAGATACGCAGTATTTT. It encodes CASSYRPGGTDTQYF.

This clonotype occurred many times. The J gene is TRBJ2-5, the V gene TRBV6-5; D remains ambiguous. V was clipped by 4 bases and J by 0 bases, with 6 bases between them. In germline, CDR1 is MNHEY, CDR2 SVGAGI. The CDR3 contains 13 residues. The CDR3 region is CASSFHHQETQYF. CDR3 nucleotide sequence: TGTGCCAGCAGTTTCCACCACCAAGAGACCCAGTACTTC.

This clonotype has a handful of counts. V is TRBV12-3 or TRBV12-4 and J is TRBJ2-7; a possible D gene is TRBD2 (5 bases). The CDR3 consists of 13 residues. V was pared by 4 bases and J by 0 bases, with 7 bases between. As DNA, the CDR3 is TGTGCCAGCAGTTCTGACTACTCCTACGAGCAGTACTTC. As protein: CASSSDYSYEQYF.

This clonotype was detected a few times. The rearrangement joins TRBV6-1 to TRBJ2-5, with D perhaps matching TRBD1 or TRBD2 (5 bases each). CDR1 MNHNS and CDR2 SASEGT come from the germline V gene. The V end lost 5 bases, the J end lost 1 base, and 11 bases lay between the germline ends. CDR3 size: 14 residues. The CDR3 region is CASSPDGGQETQYF. The CDR3 nucleotides read TGTGCCAGCAGTCCGGATGGGGGCCAAGAGACCCAGTACTTC.

With respect to this clonotype: A much larger clone is a single base away; this may be a read error. V is TRBV4-3 and J is TRBJ2-7; TRBD2 matches at 14 bases. CDR1 is LGHNA and CDR2 is YSLEER in the germline V gene. The CDR3 loop spans 15 amino acids. The DNA for the CDR3 is TGCGCCAGCAGCCCCGGGACTAGCGGGAGTAGCGAGCAGCACTTC. It specifies CASSPGTSGSSEQHF.